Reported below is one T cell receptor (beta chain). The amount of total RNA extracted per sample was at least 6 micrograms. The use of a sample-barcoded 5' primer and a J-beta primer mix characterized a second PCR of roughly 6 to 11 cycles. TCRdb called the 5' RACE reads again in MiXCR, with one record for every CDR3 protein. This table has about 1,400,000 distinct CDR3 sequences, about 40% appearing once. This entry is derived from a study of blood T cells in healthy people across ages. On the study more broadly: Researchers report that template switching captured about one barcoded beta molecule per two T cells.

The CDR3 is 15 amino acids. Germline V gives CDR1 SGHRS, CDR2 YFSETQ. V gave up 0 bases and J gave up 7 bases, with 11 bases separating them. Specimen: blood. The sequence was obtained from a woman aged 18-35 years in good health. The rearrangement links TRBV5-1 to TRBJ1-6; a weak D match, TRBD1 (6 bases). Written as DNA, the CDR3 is TGCGCCAGCAGCTTGGCTACCAGGGGAAATTCACCCCTCCACTTT. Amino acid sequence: CASSLATRGNSPLHF.